This T cell receptor (beta chain) was documented in a study of human CD8 memory T cell subsets (TCRdb year 2020). Context from the whole study: To assess clonal relationships, the TCRbeta repertoires of stem-like (TSTEM), progenitor exhausted-like (TPEX) and effector memory CD8+ T cell subsets were compared. Six donors each provided TSTEM, TPEX and effector memory subsets, from which TCRbeta repertoires were obtained. The study at large found these results: Only TCRbeta chains were sequenced, and the repertoire comparisons were based on a handful of donors and tested using paired t-tests with Bonferroni correction. Greater repertoire diversity in TSTEM than in TPEX subsets was suggested by Chao1 estimates, potentially reflecting a broader range of specificities. Both stem-like subsets shared clonotypes with effector memory cells, but TSTEM and TPEX repertoires overlapped minimally, suggesting distinct antigen spectra. Similarly high normalized Shannon-Wiener diversity was shown by TSTEM and TPEX subsets, whereas comparatively lower diversity was seen in effector memory subsets.

CDR1 and CDR2 are read off the germline V gene (reference sequence) as DFQATT and SNEGSKA. From cysteine to phenylalanine, the CDR3 is 15 amino acids long. The DNA sequence is not available. Peripheral blood mononuclear cells were isolated from healthy donor buffy coats by density gradient separation. In the study, total CD8+ T cells were enriched by negative magnetic separation with EasySep or MojoSort CD8+ T cell isolation kits. An RNeasy Mini Kit was used to extract total RNA from duplicate vials of around 150,000 sorted CD8+ T cells per subset. The PBMCs were used either fresh or after being cryopreserved in fetal bovine serum with roughly 9.2% DMSO. Fluorescence-activated cell sorting on a FACSAria III was used to sort CD8+ T cell subsets to purity. Comment on this clonotype: It lacks a known antigen.

A Human TCR Profiling Kit was used to prepare UMI-labeled 5' RACE TCRbeta libraries. The same number of PCR cycles was used to prepare all TCRbeta libraries in parallel. Per the authors' processing: Between roughly 2,800 and 20,000 functional CDR3beta clonotypes were contained in each TCRbeta library. MIGEC 1.2.9 was used for UMI extraction and consensus assembly, with a minimum of three reads required per UMI. In-frame CDR3beta repertoires were extracted with MiXCR 3.0.3. Each sample was downsampled to 42,000 randomly selected UMIs before diversity metrics were computed in VDJtools 1.2.1. Repertoire overlap metrics D, R and F2 were calculated in VDJtools for the top 3,000 clones of each sample pair. TCRdb reprocessed the reads, so every CDR3 protein sequence counts as one entry and DNA is not shown. None of the V and J calls come from the authors' own analysis; TCRdb made them. The table of this sample itemizes under 4,500 distinct CDR3 sequences. Of the sample, about 20% falls within the top ten clones.

The chain was built from TRBV20-1 and TRBJ2-7; TCRdb's D call of TRBD1 is untestable without DNA. The receptor comes from a human donor in good health. Sequencing was performed on CD8+ T cells from PBMCs. The CDR3 is CSARDTGVTTYEQYF.